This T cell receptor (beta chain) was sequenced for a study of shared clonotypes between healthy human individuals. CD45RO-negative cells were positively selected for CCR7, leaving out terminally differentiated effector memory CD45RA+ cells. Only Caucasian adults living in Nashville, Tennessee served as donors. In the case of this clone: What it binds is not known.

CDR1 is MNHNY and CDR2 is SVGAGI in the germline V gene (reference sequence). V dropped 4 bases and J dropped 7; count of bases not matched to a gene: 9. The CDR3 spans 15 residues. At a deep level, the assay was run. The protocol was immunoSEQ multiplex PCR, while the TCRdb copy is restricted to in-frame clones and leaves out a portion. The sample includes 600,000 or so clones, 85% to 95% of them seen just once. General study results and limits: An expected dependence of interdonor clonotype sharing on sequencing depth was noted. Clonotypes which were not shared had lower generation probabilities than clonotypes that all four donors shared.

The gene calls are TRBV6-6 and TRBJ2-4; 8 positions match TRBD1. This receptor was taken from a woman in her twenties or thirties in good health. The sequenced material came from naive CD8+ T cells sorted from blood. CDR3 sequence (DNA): TGTGCCAGCAGTTCCACGACAGGGGTGAAGAACATTCAGTACTTC. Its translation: CASSSTTGVKNIQYF.